Shown below are 19 T cell receptor beta chains from a single sample sequenced in a study of beta chain features in type 1 diabetes. Study-level findings and limits: Type 1 diabetes patients showed a moderate but significant shortening of TCRB CDR3s in all four CD4+ subsets.

These receptors' targets are unknown. Every bit of the isolated RNA underwent reverse transcription, so sequencing read expressed TCRB transcripts. The protocol was immunoSEQ multiplex PCR, while the TCRdb copy is restricted to in-frame clones and leaves out a portion. The sample lists over 300,000 clones, approximately 9.9% seen once, with around 1% in the top ten. Specimen: central memory CD4+ T cells from blood. The receptors were gathered from a man aged 25 to 40 with type 1 diabetes.

This clone occurred a few times. The genes are TRBV5-4 and TRBJ2-6, with 10 bases fitting TRBD1. Germline loops: CDR1 SGHNT, CDR2 YYREEE (reference sequence). Trimming at V came to 3 bases and at J to 0 bases, leaving 3 bases not matched to a gene. CDR3 length: 17 amino acids. CDR3 in amino acids: CASSWGQGPSGANVLTF. In DNA form, the CDR3 reads TGTGCCAGCAGCTGGGGACAGGGGCCCTCTGGGGCCAACGTCCTGACTTTC.

This clone occurred a few times. The chain combines TRBV29-1 with TRBJ1-4, with D unresolved. The CDR3 runs 12 residues. The germline V gene has CDR1 SQVTM and CDR2 ANQGSEA. Trimming cost V 1 base and J 5 bases, with 5 bases left between them. The CDR3 is CSVEVVNEKLFF. CDR3 DNA sequence: TGCAGCGTTGAAGTCGTCAATGAAAAACTGTTTTTT.

V and J are TRBV5-1 and TRBJ2-5, with D perhaps matching TRBD1 or TRBD2 (6 bases each). Germline CDR1 and CDR2: SGHRS and YFSETQ. The CDR3 covers 14 residues. Between the trimmed V and J ends, which lost 2 bases and 5 bases, there was a span of 13 bases. The CDR3 protein is CASSFSGAGETQYF. In DNA form, the CDR3 reads TGCGCCAGCAGCTTTTCGGGGGCCGGGGAGACCCAGTACTTC.

The chain joins TRBV9 to TRBJ2-6; D may be TRBD1 (6 bases). Germline CDR1 is SGDLS and CDR2 is YYNGEE. V was shortened by 2 bases and J by 4 bases, with 10 bases between the two germline ends. The CDR3 contains 15 residues. The DNA of the CDR3 is TGTGCCAGCAGCGTGACAGGTCTGGGGGCCAACGTCCTGACTTTC. Translation: CASSVTGLGANVLTF.

This clone came up a few times. The chain combines TRBV10-2 with TRBJ2-7; D is perhaps TRBD2 (6 bases). The V end was cut by 6 bases, the J end by 2 bases, with 17 bases between. This CDR3 comprises 15 residues. Germline assignment: CDR1 WSHSY and CDR2 SAAADI. CDR3 sequence: CASRQGTGLTYEQYF. The CDR3 DNA sequence: TGCGCCAGCAGACAAGGGACGGGACTCACCTACGAGCAGTACTTC.

This clone has just a few counts. The V gene is TRBV11-3, the J gene TRBJ2-1; D call uncertain. V lost 3 bases to trimming and J lost 13 bases, with 13 bases between them. Germline V gene data show CDR1 as SGHNT and CDR2 as YENEEA. The CDR3 runs to 12 residues. CDR3 in DNA: TGTGCCAGCAGCTTCGACGGCATTATACAGTTCTTC. It is translated as CASSFDGIIQFF. Using reference TRBV11-3 and TRBJ2-1 for the parts outside the CDR3, the full variable domain is EAGVVQSPRYKIIEKKQPVAFWCNPISGHNTLYWYLQNLGQGPELLIRYENEEAVDDSQLPKDRFSAERLKGVDSTLKIQPAELGDSAVYLCASSFDGIIQFFGPGTRLTVL.

This clone has just a few counts. The CDR3 reads CASSFPGQGDSPLHF. CDR3 DNA sequence: TGTGCCAGCAGTTTCCCGGGACAGGGGGATTCACCCCTCCACTTT. V gene TRBV28 combines with J gene TRBJ1-6, with 11 bases aligning to TRBD1. Germline V lookup: CDR1 MDHEN, CDR2 SYDVKM. The CDR3 runs to 15 residues. Trimming took 3 bases from V and 8 from J; bases not matched to a gene: 3.

This clone was found a few times. The CDR3 nucleotides are TGTGCCAGTAGTCCCGACAGCGATGAGCAGTTCTTC. It encodes CASSPDSDEQFF. This chain joins TRBV19 and TRBJ2-1, with TRBD1 as a possible D gene (5 bases). Deletions cut 5 bases from V and 8 bases from J, with 10 bases between. Germline CDR1 and CDR2: LNHDA and SQIVND (reference sequence). The length of the CDR3 is 12 residues.

This clone came up many times. This sequence joins TRBV2 and TRBJ2-5; D uncertain. Germline assignment: CDR1 SNHLY and CDR2 FYNNEI. The V gene lost 3 bases and the J gene lost 10 bases, with 18 bases spanning the gap. This CDR3 spans 14 amino acids. The CDR3 DNA reads as TGTGCCAGCAGTGAGATAACACGCAAGACTGGCCAGTACTTC. It encodes CASSEITRKTGQYF.

The CDR3 region is CASSPGGADRHGYTF. For the CDR3, the DNA is TGTGCCAGCAGCCCAGGTGGGGCGGACCGACATGGCTACACCTTC. V and J are TRBV4-2 and TRBJ1-2; a possible D gene is TRBD1 (5 bases). CDR3 size: 15 residues. V was shortened by 4 bases and J by 6 bases, with 18 bases between the two germline ends. Germline V gene lookup returns CDR1 LGHNA and CDR2 YNFKEQ.

The J gene is TRBJ2-1, the V gene TRBV5-1; the D is unclear. CDR3 size: 14 residues. Trimming removed 5 bases at V and 7 bases at J, with 16 bases between. Germline CDR1 SGHRS, CDR2 YFSETQ. The CDR3 DNA sequence: TGCGCCAGCAGATCAGAGAACCTAGGGAATGAGCAGTTCTTC. Encoded protein: CASRSENLGNEQFF. Variable domain in full (rest from reference TRBV5-1 and TRBJ2-1): KAGVTQTPRYLIKTRGQQVTLSCSPISGHRSVSWYQQTPGQGLQFLFEYFSETQRNKGNFPGRFSGRQFSNSRSEMNVSTLELGDSALYLCASRSENLGNEQFFGPGTRLTVL.

This clone has just a few counts. The chain carries TRBV18 and TRBJ2-5; D is unclear. V was clipped by 3 bases and J by 2 bases, with 7 bases between them. Germline values: CDR1 KGHSH, CDR2 LQKENI. This CDR3 region has 13 residues. CDR3 in DNA: TGTGCCAGCTCACCGTACTTTCAAGAGACCCAGTACTTC. Translated: CASSPYFQETQYF. The variable domain in full, completed from reference TRBV18 and TRBJ2-5, reads NAGVMQNPRHLVRRRGQEARLRCSPMKGHSHVYWYRQLPEEGLKFMVYLQKENIIDESGMPKERFSAEFPKEGPSILRIQQVVRGDSAAYFCASSPYFQETQYFGPGTRLLVL.

This clone was counted between two and nine times. The chain links TRBV29-1 to TRBJ2-5; a weak D match, TRBD1 (6 bases). V lost 4 bases and J 4 bases, leaving 10 bases between the germline ends. The CDR3 is 12 amino acids. The V gene's germline CDR1 is SQVTM and CDR2 ANQGSEA. The CDR3 bases are TGCAGCGTTGGGGCAGGGGCAGAGACCCAGTACTTC. Translated, it gives CSVGAGAETQYF.

The chain combines TRBV5-6 with TRBJ2-1; the match to TRBD2 covers 10 bases. The ends lost 4 bases at V and 9 bases at J; junction bases unmatched: 7. The CDR3 is 14 residues long. CDR1 SGHDT and CDR2 YYEEEE come from the germline V gene. In DNA, the CDR3 is TGTGCCAGCAGCGAAAGCGGGGGGGTAGGTGAGCAGTTCTTC. Protein: CASSESGGVGEQFF.

This clone was recorded many times. The rearrangement joins TRBV4-3 to TRBJ2-7; D gene unclear. V dropped 0 bases and J dropped 0 bases, with 12 bases sitting between them. The germline V gene has CDR1 LGHNA and CDR2 YSLEER. The CDR3 runs 16 residues. This CDR3 reads CASSQDVLSDSYEQYF. The CDR3 DNA follows: TGCGCCAGCAGCCAAGATGTTTTGTCTGACTCCTACGAGCAGTACTTC.

The J gene is TRBJ1-5, the V gene TRBV6-6, with D tentatively TRBD1 (5 bases). The CDR3 has 15 residues. The germline gives CDR1 MNHNY, CDR2 SVGAGI (reference sequence). V lost 6 bases and J 0 bases, leaving 12 bases between the germline ends. CDR3 nucleotides: TGTGCCAGCAGAAGACAGCAGGATAGCAATCAGCCCCAGCATTTT. Translation gives CASRRQQDSNQPQHF.

V usage is TRBV7-2 and J usage is TRBJ2-5, with D perhaps TRBD2 (5 bases). The CDR3 spans 14 residues. Deletions cut 5 bases from V and 4 bases from J, with 14 bases between. CDR1 and CDR2 (germline): SGHTA, FQGNSA. CDR3 region: CASSRLGEGETQYF. Here the CDR3 DNA reads TGTGCCAGCAGCCGACTTGGAGAGGGAGAGACCCAGTACTTC.

The chain links TRBV7-2 to TRBJ2-3, with D possibly being TRBD2 (5 bases). V was clipped by 4 bases and J by 0 bases, with 17 bases between them. Germline values: CDR1 SGHTA, CDR2 FQGNSA. The CDR3 length is 17 residues. CDR3 coding DNA: TGTGCCAGCAGCTCGTTGAACCGGGGAACTAGCACAGATACGCAGTATTTT. It specifies CASSSLNRGTSTDTQYF.

This clone was seen a handful of times. The J gene is TRBJ2-5, the V gene TRBV7-2, with D tentatively TRBD2 (5 bases). Trimming took 0 bases from V and 6 from J, leaving 8 bases between them. Germline-derived CDR1 and CDR2 are SGHTA and FQGNSA. The CDR3 extends over 13 amino acids. In nucleotides, the CDR3 is TGTGCCAGCAGCTTAGCGGAGGAACAGACCCAGTACTTC. Its protein is CASSLAEEQTQYF.